The rows below give T cell receptor beta chains drawn from one sample of a study of Ad26.COV2.S vaccination and SARS-CoV-2 variants. Assay used: immunoSEQ multiplex PCR; TCRdb lists only in-frame clones, some missing. This table has more than 300,000 clones, about 89% appearing once. The starting material was peripheral blood, obtained in a trial of Ad26.COV2.S vaccine versus placebo. The origin of the receptors is a person aged 18-60 years who received the Ad26.COV2.S COVID-19 vaccine or a placebo. The CDR3 runs from the conserved cysteine through the conserved F or W. Fields, in order: CDR3 protein, CDR3 DNA, clone size, J gene, V gene, D gene. The D gene is left open where the match is weak. Part of the rows lack a size; the others show once, few, many or a class for expanded clones.

CDR3aa: CASSFGTGDVYGYTF
CDR3nt: TGTGCCAGCAGCTTCGGGACAGGGGACGTCTATGGCTACACCTTC
abundance: .
j_gene: TRBJ1-2
v_gene: TRBV7-9
d_gene: TRBD1

CDR3aa: CATSDFGQGTDTQYF
CDR3nt: TGTGCCACCAGTGATTTTGGACAGGGAACAGATACGCAGTATTTT
abundance: .
j_gene: TRBJ2-3
v_gene: TRBV24-1
d_gene: TRBD1

CDR3aa: CASSSSTGTGSKGPQHF
CDR3nt: TGTGCCAGCAGTTCATCAACCGGGACAGGGTCAAAAGGGCCCCAGCATTTT
abundance: .
j_gene: TRBJ1-5
v_gene: TRBV6-2/TRBV6-3
d_gene: TRBD1

CDR3aa: CASRQQATNTEAFF
CDR3nt: TGTGCCAGCAGGCAACAGGCTACGAACACTGAAGCTTTCTTT
abundance: few
j_gene: TRBJ1-1
v_gene: TRBV6-5
d_gene: .

CDR3aa: CASSGQGEFSEQFF
CDR3nt: TGTGCCAGTAGCGGGCAGGGGGAATTCAGTGAGCAGTTCTTC
abundance: .
j_gene: TRBJ2-1
v_gene: TRBV19
d_gene: TRBD1

CDR3aa: CASSLQGSGGELFF
CDR3nt: TGTGCCAGCAGCTTACAGGGGAGCGGCGGGGAGCTGTTTTTT
abundance: .
j_gene: TRBJ2-2
v_gene: TRBV6-5
d_gene: TRBD1

CDR3aa: CASSLDRVRYSPLHF
CDR3nt: TGTGCCAGCAGCCTAGACAGGGTCCGCTACTCACCCCTCCACTTT
abundance: .
j_gene: TRBJ1-6
v_gene: TRBV7-8
d_gene: TRBD1

CDR3aa: CASSLRGIQETQYF
CDR3nt: TGTGCCAGCAGCTTACGGGGCATCCAAGAGACCCAGTACTTC
abundance: .
j_gene: TRBJ2-5
v_gene: TRBV11-2
d_gene: .

CDR3aa: CASSQGTQGGNEQFF
CDR3nt: TGCGCCAGCAGCCAAGGAACACAGGGTGGGAATGAGCAGTTCTTC
abundance: .
j_gene: TRBJ2-1
v_gene: TRBV4-3
d_gene: .

CDR3aa: CASSQRGGTYNEQFF
CDR3nt: TGTGCCAGTAGTCAGCGCGGGGGTACCTACAATGAGCAGTTCTTC
abundance: .
j_gene: TRBJ2-1
v_gene: TRBV19
d_gene: TRBD2

CDR3aa: CASSDRDYGYTF
CDR3nt: TGCGCCAGCAGTGACAGGGACTATGGCTACACCTTC
abundance: .
j_gene: TRBJ1-2
v_gene: TRBV10-2
d_gene: .

CDR3aa: CASSWGTGDEQYF
CDR3nt: TGTGCCAGCAGCTGGGGAACTGGGGACGAGCAGTACTTC
abundance: .
j_gene: TRBJ2-7
v_gene: TRBV5-5
d_gene: .

CDR3aa: CASSWTSGRVNEQFF
CDR3nt: TGTGCCAGCTCATGGACTAGCGGGAGGGTCAATGAGCAGTTCTTC
abundance: .
j_gene: TRBJ2-1
v_gene: TRBV18
d_gene: TRBD2

CDR3aa: CASSKRDGQETQYF
CDR3nt: TGTGCCAGCAGCAAACGGGACGGCCAAGAGACCCAGTACTTC
abundance: .
j_gene: TRBJ2-5
v_gene: TRBV5-4
d_gene: .

CDR3aa: CASSEGVGQGANEQFF
CDR3nt: TGTGCCAGCAGTGAAGGGGTGGGACAGGGGGCCAATGAGCAGTTCTTC
abundance: .
j_gene: TRBJ2-1
v_gene: TRBV27
d_gene: TRBD1

CDR3aa: CASSGQGNTGELFF
CDR3nt: TGTGCCAGTAGTGGACAGGGGAACACCGGGGAGCTGTTTTTT
abundance: .
j_gene: TRBJ2-2
v_gene: TRBV19
d_gene: TRBD1

CDR3aa: CASSLVRGGTQETQYF
CDR3nt: TGTGCCAGCAGTTTAGTTCGGGGGGGCACTCAAGAGACCCAGTACTTC
abundance: once
j_gene: TRBJ2-5
v_gene: TRBV28
d_gene: TRBD2

CDR3aa: CAIRGGLANSPLHF
CDR3nt: TGTGCCATCAGGGGGGGGTTGGCCAATTCACCCCTCCACTTT
abundance: .
j_gene: TRBJ1-6
v_gene: TRBV10-3
d_gene: .

CDR3aa: CASSEVRLEFYTF
CDR3nt: TGTGCCAGCAGTGAAGTCAGGCTGGAGTTCTACACCTTC
abundance: once
j_gene: TRBJ1-2
v_gene: TRBV6-1
d_gene: .

CDR3aa: CATSRGTSTDTQYF
CDR3nt: TGTGCCACCTCGCGGGGGACAAGCACAGATACGCAGTATTTT
abundance: .
j_gene: TRBJ2-3
v_gene: TRBV19
d_gene: .

CDR3aa: CASSQWSVSDNEQFF
CDR3nt: TGTGCCAGCAGCCAATGGTCGGTCTCCGACAATGAGCAGTTCTTC
abundance: .
j_gene: TRBJ2-1
v_gene: TRBV3-1/TRBV3-2
d_gene: .

CDR3aa: CASGAFAAEAFF
CDR3nt: TGTGCTAGCGGGGCGTTTGCCGCTGAAGCTTTCTTT
abundance: .
j_gene: TRBJ1-1
v_gene: TRBV28
d_gene: .

CDR3aa: CAWTWGTGDGTDTQYF
CDR3nt: TGTGCCTGGACCTGGGGGACAGGGGATGGAACAGATACGCAGTATTTT
abundance: .
j_gene: TRBJ2-3
v_gene: TRBV30
d_gene: TRBD1

CDR3aa: CASSQEALTWTGEISGANVLTF
CDR3nt: TGTGCCAGCAGCCAAGAGGCTTTGACTTGGACAGGGGAAATATCCGGGGCCAACGTCCTGACTTTC
abundance: .
j_gene: TRBJ2-6
v_gene: TRBV3-1/TRBV3-2
d_gene: TRBD1

CDR3aa: CASSSKDRDPGELFF
CDR3nt: TGTGCCAGCAGCTCCAAAGACAGGGATCCCGGGGAGCTGTTTTTT
abundance: .
j_gene: TRBJ2-2
v_gene: TRBV5-4
d_gene: TRBD1

CDR3aa: CASSQSGGGADNEQFF
CDR3nt: TGCGCCAGCAGCCAATCGGGCGGGGGGGCGGACAATGAGCAGTTCTTC
abundance: .
j_gene: TRBJ2-1
v_gene: TRBV4-3
d_gene: TRBD2

CDR3aa: CASSLPGSNTGELFF
CDR3nt: TGTGCCAGCAGCTTGCCAGGTTCGAACACCGGGGAGCTGTTTTTT
abundance: .
j_gene: TRBJ2-2
v_gene: TRBV5-8
d_gene: .

CDR3aa: CATSSGRVATNEKLFF
CDR3nt: TGTGCCACCAGCAGCGGACGGGTTGCAACTAATGAAAAACTGTTTTTT
abundance: .
j_gene: TRBJ1-4
v_gene: TRBV15
d_gene: .

CDR3aa: CASSGSRTWGNTEAFF
CDR3nt: TGTGCCAGCAGTGGAAGCCGGACATGGGGGAACACTGAAGCTTTCTTT
abundance: .
j_gene: TRBJ1-1
v_gene: TRBV6-2/TRBV6-3
d_gene: .

CDR3aa: CASSKGDGDEQFF
CDR3nt: TGTGCCAGCTCAAAGGGAGACGGCGATGAGCAGTTCTTC
abundance: .
j_gene: TRBJ2-1
v_gene: TRBV11-3
d_gene: .

CDR3aa: CASSISRGRFHGYTF
CDR3nt: TGTGCCAGTAGTATCAGTCGGGGACGATTCCATGGCTACACCTTC
abundance: few
j_gene: TRBJ1-2
v_gene: TRBV19
d_gene: .

CDR3aa: CASSPSSYNSPLHF
CDR3nt: TGTGCCAGCTCACCATCCTCCTATAATTCACCCCTCCACTTT
abundance: .
j_gene: TRBJ1-6
v_gene: TRBV18
d_gene: .

CDR3aa: CASSSIGTGFDGYTF
CDR3nt: TGTGCCAGCAGCTCGATCGGGACAGGGTTCGATGGCTACACCTTC
abundance: .
j_gene: TRBJ1-2
v_gene: TRBV13
d_gene: TRBD1

CDR3aa: CASSYSGGRTEAFF
CDR3nt: TGCGCCAGCAGCTACTCAGGGGGCAGGACTGAAGCTTTCTTT
abundance: .
j_gene: TRBJ1-1
v_gene: TRBV5-1
d_gene: TRBD1

CDR3aa: CASSPRQGAHYEQYF
CDR3nt: TGTGCCAGCAGTCCCCGACAGGGGGCCCACTACGAGCAGTACTTC
abundance: .
j_gene: TRBJ2-7
v_gene: TRBV28
d_gene: TRBD1

CDR3aa: CASSSTVGSTEKLFF
CDR3nt: TGTGCCAGCAGCTCGACGGTTGGGTCCACAGAAAAACTGTTTTTT
abundance: .
j_gene: TRBJ1-4
v_gene: TRBV7-9
d_gene: .

CDR3aa: CASNLGRGYGYTF
CDR3nt: TGTGCCAGTAATCTGGGGAGAGGCTATGGCTACACCTTC
abundance: .
j_gene: TRBJ1-2
v_gene: TRBV19
d_gene: .

CDR3aa: CASKPDGYYGYTF
CDR3nt: TGTGCCAGCAAACCGGACGGCTACTATGGCTACACCTTC
abundance: .
j_gene: TRBJ1-2
v_gene: TRBV2
d_gene: .

CDR3aa: CASSLGGYEAFF
CDR3nt: TGTGCCAGCAGCTTAGGGGGCTATGAAGCTTTCTTT
abundance: .
j_gene: TRBJ1-1
v_gene: TRBV7-3
d_gene: .

CDR3aa: CASSDRYLERGENQETQYF
CDR3nt: TGTGCCAGTAGTGACCGGTATTTGGAGCGGGGGGAAAACCAAGAGACCCAGTACTTC
abundance: .
j_gene: TRBJ2-5
v_gene: TRBV19
d_gene: TRBD2

CDR3aa: CAISSGNEQFF
CDR3nt: TGTGCCATCTCATCTGGTAATGAGCAGTTCTTC
abundance: .
j_gene: TRBJ2-1
v_gene: TRBV10-3
d_gene: .

CDR3aa: CASSHWRTSGETQYF
CDR3nt: TGTGCCAGCAGCCATTGGAGGACTAGCGGGGAGACCCAGTACTTC
abundance: .
j_gene: TRBJ2-5
v_gene: TRBV27
d_gene: TRBD2

CDR3aa: CASSAGTVSYEQYF
CDR3nt: TGTGCCAGCAGCGCGGGGACAGTCTCCTACGAGCAGTACTTC
abundance: once
j_gene: TRBJ2-7
v_gene: TRBV9
d_gene: TRBD1

CDR3aa: CASSLAGNMNTEAFF
CDR3nt: TGTGCCAGCAGCTTGGCGGGGAACATGAACACTGAAGCTTTCTTT
abundance: .
j_gene: TRBJ1-1
v_gene: TRBV5-6
d_gene: .

CDR3aa: CASSDRSSSYNEQFF
CDR3nt: TGTGCCAGCAGTGACAGGAGCAGCTCCTACAATGAGCAGTTCTTC
abundance: .
j_gene: TRBJ2-1
v_gene: TRBV6-1
d_gene: .

CDR3aa: CASSLDGPGTQYF
CDR3nt: TGTGCCAGCAGTTTAGACGGTCCAGGGACCCAGTACTTC
abundance: .
j_gene: TRBJ2-5
v_gene: TRBV27
d_gene: .

CDR3aa: CASSISYSYEQYF
CDR3nt: TGTGCCAGTAGTATATCCTACTCCTACGAGCAGTACTTC
abundance: once
j_gene: TRBJ2-7
v_gene: TRBV19
d_gene: .

CDR3aa: CASSLPQGYEQYF
CDR3nt: TGTGCCAGCAGTTTGCCACAGGGGTACGAGCAGTACTTC
abundance: .
j_gene: TRBJ2-7
v_gene: TRBV28
d_gene: TRBD1

CDR3aa: CASSQERRGSTEAFF
CDR3nt: TGCGCCAGCAGCCAAGAGAGACGGGGGTCGACTGAAGCTTTCTTT
abundance: .
j_gene: TRBJ1-1
v_gene: TRBV4-1
d_gene: .

CDR3aa: CASSLYVGMGTEAFF
CDR3nt: TGTGCCAGCAGTTTATACGTCGGGATGGGCACTGAAGCTTTCTTT
abundance: once
j_gene: TRBJ1-1
v_gene: TRBV28
d_gene: .

CDR3aa: CASSLAAQGAGGLGYTF
CDR3nt: TGTGCCAGCAGCTTAGCTGCACAGGGGGCCGGCGGTTTGGGCTACACCTTC
abundance: .
j_gene: TRBJ1-2
v_gene: TRBV7-9
d_gene: TRBD1

CDR3aa: CASSFGTNFHLYF
CDR3nt: TGTGCCAGCAGCTTCGGAACGAACTTCCACCTGTATTTT
abundance: .
j_gene: TRBJ1-6
v_gene: TRBV12-3/TRBV12-4
d_gene: .

CDR3aa: CASSSGGSLTDTQYF
CDR3nt: TGTGCCAGCTCCTCAGGGGGCAGCCTCACAGATACGCAGTATTTT
abundance: .
j_gene: TRBJ2-3
v_gene: TRBV28
d_gene: TRBD1

CDR3aa: CASRAGTSGYTGELFF
CDR3nt: TGTGCCAGCAGGGCCGGGACTAGCGGATACACCGGGGAGCTGTTTTTT
abundance: .
j_gene: TRBJ2-2
v_gene: TRBV28
d_gene: TRBD2

CDR3aa: CASSPLPAGLALSYEQYF
CDR3nt: TGTGCCAGCAGCCCCCTCCCCGCGGGCCTAGCTTTATCCTACGAGCAGTACTTC
abundance: few
j_gene: TRBJ2-7
v_gene: TRBV13
d_gene: .